This TCR beta chain was captured by sequencing in a study of human T cells and chemical hapten exposure. Background on the study: DPC at 0.01% went onto the upper back in patch tests, read at 6 days. Small pooled library volume differences mainly caused per-sample TCR yield variation. Findings and caveats of the study: Expanded TCRs grouped into significantly more large CDR3 similarity clusters than controls produced. Correlating positively with patch test score were the PT1 expanded TCR counts.

This CDR3 region has 14 residues. Germline values: CDR1 MNHEY, CDR2 SVGEGT. The V end lost 8 bases, the J end lost 0 bases, and 13 bases lay between the germline ends. Stated time point: pre-sensitization, week 0. Specified treatment: therapeutic diphenylcyclopropenone sensitization with weekly scalp DPC. For this clonotype: The antigen remains undetermined.

Each CDR3 protein gets one entry after TCRdb re-called the RACE reads with MiXCR. The sample holds approximately 180,000 distinct CDR3 sequences; roughly 30% are singletons and the top ten take roughly 3%. The starting material was whole blood, obtained in connection with sensitization to the hapten diphenylcyclopropenone (DPC). The rearrangement joins TRBV6-2 or TRBV6-3 to TRBJ1-1; D may be TRBD1 (5 bases). The TCR was taken from a woman aged 25-40 years with alopecia areata. Some clones in this sample may be carry-over from other donors' samples. The CDR3 DNA sequence: TGTGCCAGCTGGGGACCAGCGATGAACACTGAAGCTTTCTTT. Protein product: CASWGPAMNTEAFF.